This T cell receptor beta chain derives from a study of beta chain features in type 1 diabetes. The wider study: No patient-donor differences in age, gender, total cells or subset yield.

Expressed TCRB transcripts were sequenced, since all the RNA that had been isolated was reverse transcribed. Repertoires were generated with immunoSEQ multiplex PCR, while TCRdb's copy carries only in-frame clones and drops some. The sample includes about 150,000 clones, around 8% of them seen just once. V was clipped by 4 bases and J by 6 bases, with 16 bases between them. Germline CDR1 is ENHRY and CDR2 is SYGVKD. CDR3 size: 14 residues. This clone was seen more than once but under ten times. The source is a man between 18 and 29 years old in good health. Source material: central memory CD4+ T cells from blood. The chain is built from TRBV10-3 and TRBJ2-7, with a weak D call TRBD1 (5 bases). Written as DNA, the CDR3 is TGTGCCATCAGTGCTACGACCTTGGGGCGCGAGCAGTACTTC. This encodes CAISATTLGREQYF.